This T cell receptor (beta chain) comes out of a study of T cell changes during pregnancy in multiple sclerosis. V dropped 6 bases and J dropped 2; count of bases not matched to a gene: 10. Germline CDR1 MNHEY, CDR2 SMNVEV (reference sequence). This CDR3 spans 17 amino acids. Profiling relied on immunoSEQ multiplex PCR, and the TCRdb table lists in-frame clones only, not all of them. The sample records 35,000 to 50,000 clones, roughly 90% being singletons. This clonotype was sampled from a female donor with multiple sclerosis, enrolled in a pregnancy study. Sequences were obtained from PBMCs (not recorded whether the cells were cultured). V gene TRBV27 combines with J gene TRBJ2-3, with 11 positions matching TRBD1. DNA of the CDR3: TGTGCCAGCAGATGGCGGGACAGGGGGACTCTCACAGATACGCAGTATTTT. Amino acids: CASRWRDRGTLTDTQYF.